This record looks at one TCR beta chain sequence and its context. Its antigen is not identified. This sample stems from a study of T cell responses to AZD1222 COVID-19 vaccine. Study-level points and caveats: Among the donors, most were white British and more were female, and clonal diversity was possibly underestimated.

Assay used: immunoSEQ multiplex PCR; TCRdb lists only in-frame clones, some missing. The profile shows 150,000 to 200,000 clones, 80% to 95% of them singletons. The CDR3 consists of 14 residues. J lost 7 bases, V lost 3 bases, and 6 bases had no gene match. Germline assignment: CDR1 MDHEN and CDR2 SYDVKM. The receptor was isolated from an adult in good health. The sample was peripheral blood, taken on day 0 of AZD1222 vaccination. The gene calls are TRBV28 and TRBJ1-1, with 9 bases fitting TRBD1. The CDR3 DNA reads as TGTGCCAGCAGTTTTTGGGGACAGGGAGGTGAAGCTTTCTTT. Translation: CASSFWGQGGEAFF.